This section outlines one T cell receptor (beta chain) sequence together with its context. The antigen it binds to is not known. Within one base of it there is no much larger clone, and no base qualities were kept. The collaborating institutions used their own protocols to collect whole blood in K2EDTA tubes. Collaborator samples were shipped for TCRbeta analysis as frozen whole blood, isolated PBMCs, or DNA extracted from either sample type. TCRbeta CDR3 regions were amplified from genomic DNA by means of the immunoSEQ Assay, a bias-controlled multiplex PCR. Per the original workflow: Within the assay, amplification of reference gene primers was used to estimate how many nucleated cells each sample contained. To quantify the absolute abundance of each unique TCRbeta CDR3 rearrangement, sequence reads were collapsed and filtered. Productive Simpson clonality was computed per sample as the square root of Simpson's diversity index over productive rearrangements. Imported from immuneACCESS, the table was reduced by TCRdb to in-frame sequences with V and J called. These copies leave out some clones; in studies compared against another copy, an unresolved V gene accounts for under half, and the cause of the remainder is not known. V and J calls plus clone size are reproduced from that table; the DNA served to infer D and trimming. Recorded for this sample are roughly 190,000 clones; roughly four fifths of them occurred a single time. Clones ranked in the top ten supply 6% to 7% of the sample.

From the germline V gene (reference sequence), CDR1 is LGHDT and CDR2 is YNNKEL. The CDR3 goes from the cysteine to the phenylalanine over 14 residues. CDR3 DNA only is kept here, 42 bases in frame from base 1. A distance of 17 bases separates the germline ends of V and J, which lose 5 bases and 6 bases respectively. The data were obtained in a study of blood T cell repertoires in COVID-19 (dated by TCRdb to the early 2020s). About the full investigation: Samples from collaborators originated in the United States, Italy and Spain and spanned both the acute and convalescent phases of COVID-19. The material from the prospective study consisted of cDNA or gDNA derived from T cells, B-cell-depleted T cells, or PBMCs. Subjects who had been exposed to COVID-19, were actively infected with it, or had recovered from it provided the deeply sampled blood TCRbeta repertoires that made up the dataset. The repertoires were released in a freely available public database meant as a resource for research on the immune response to SARS-CoV-2. Samples came from the ongoing ImmuneRACE study (first 160 participants) plus 1,254 subjects from 6 global collaborators. Sample metadata almost always included a de-identified subject ID, COVID-19 status, age in years and sex. Where HLA class I and class II types were available, the types were taken from metadata supplied by the sample provider, not from assay-based typing. Findings and caveats that apply to the study as a whole: How much clinical and demographic metadata was included differed by source and by participant, and the metadata was provided uncurated.

The rearrangement combines TRBV3-1 (or the pseudogene TRBV3-2) with TRBJ2-7, with TRBD1 as a weak D call on 6 bases. The receptor was isolated from a woman in her thirties or forties with acute or convalescent COVID-19. Sequencing was done on a sample of peripheral blood. The CDR3 protein sequence reads: CASSATFFRGEQYF. The base sequence is TGTGCCAGCAGCGCTACGTTTTTCAGGGGCGAGCAGTACTTC.